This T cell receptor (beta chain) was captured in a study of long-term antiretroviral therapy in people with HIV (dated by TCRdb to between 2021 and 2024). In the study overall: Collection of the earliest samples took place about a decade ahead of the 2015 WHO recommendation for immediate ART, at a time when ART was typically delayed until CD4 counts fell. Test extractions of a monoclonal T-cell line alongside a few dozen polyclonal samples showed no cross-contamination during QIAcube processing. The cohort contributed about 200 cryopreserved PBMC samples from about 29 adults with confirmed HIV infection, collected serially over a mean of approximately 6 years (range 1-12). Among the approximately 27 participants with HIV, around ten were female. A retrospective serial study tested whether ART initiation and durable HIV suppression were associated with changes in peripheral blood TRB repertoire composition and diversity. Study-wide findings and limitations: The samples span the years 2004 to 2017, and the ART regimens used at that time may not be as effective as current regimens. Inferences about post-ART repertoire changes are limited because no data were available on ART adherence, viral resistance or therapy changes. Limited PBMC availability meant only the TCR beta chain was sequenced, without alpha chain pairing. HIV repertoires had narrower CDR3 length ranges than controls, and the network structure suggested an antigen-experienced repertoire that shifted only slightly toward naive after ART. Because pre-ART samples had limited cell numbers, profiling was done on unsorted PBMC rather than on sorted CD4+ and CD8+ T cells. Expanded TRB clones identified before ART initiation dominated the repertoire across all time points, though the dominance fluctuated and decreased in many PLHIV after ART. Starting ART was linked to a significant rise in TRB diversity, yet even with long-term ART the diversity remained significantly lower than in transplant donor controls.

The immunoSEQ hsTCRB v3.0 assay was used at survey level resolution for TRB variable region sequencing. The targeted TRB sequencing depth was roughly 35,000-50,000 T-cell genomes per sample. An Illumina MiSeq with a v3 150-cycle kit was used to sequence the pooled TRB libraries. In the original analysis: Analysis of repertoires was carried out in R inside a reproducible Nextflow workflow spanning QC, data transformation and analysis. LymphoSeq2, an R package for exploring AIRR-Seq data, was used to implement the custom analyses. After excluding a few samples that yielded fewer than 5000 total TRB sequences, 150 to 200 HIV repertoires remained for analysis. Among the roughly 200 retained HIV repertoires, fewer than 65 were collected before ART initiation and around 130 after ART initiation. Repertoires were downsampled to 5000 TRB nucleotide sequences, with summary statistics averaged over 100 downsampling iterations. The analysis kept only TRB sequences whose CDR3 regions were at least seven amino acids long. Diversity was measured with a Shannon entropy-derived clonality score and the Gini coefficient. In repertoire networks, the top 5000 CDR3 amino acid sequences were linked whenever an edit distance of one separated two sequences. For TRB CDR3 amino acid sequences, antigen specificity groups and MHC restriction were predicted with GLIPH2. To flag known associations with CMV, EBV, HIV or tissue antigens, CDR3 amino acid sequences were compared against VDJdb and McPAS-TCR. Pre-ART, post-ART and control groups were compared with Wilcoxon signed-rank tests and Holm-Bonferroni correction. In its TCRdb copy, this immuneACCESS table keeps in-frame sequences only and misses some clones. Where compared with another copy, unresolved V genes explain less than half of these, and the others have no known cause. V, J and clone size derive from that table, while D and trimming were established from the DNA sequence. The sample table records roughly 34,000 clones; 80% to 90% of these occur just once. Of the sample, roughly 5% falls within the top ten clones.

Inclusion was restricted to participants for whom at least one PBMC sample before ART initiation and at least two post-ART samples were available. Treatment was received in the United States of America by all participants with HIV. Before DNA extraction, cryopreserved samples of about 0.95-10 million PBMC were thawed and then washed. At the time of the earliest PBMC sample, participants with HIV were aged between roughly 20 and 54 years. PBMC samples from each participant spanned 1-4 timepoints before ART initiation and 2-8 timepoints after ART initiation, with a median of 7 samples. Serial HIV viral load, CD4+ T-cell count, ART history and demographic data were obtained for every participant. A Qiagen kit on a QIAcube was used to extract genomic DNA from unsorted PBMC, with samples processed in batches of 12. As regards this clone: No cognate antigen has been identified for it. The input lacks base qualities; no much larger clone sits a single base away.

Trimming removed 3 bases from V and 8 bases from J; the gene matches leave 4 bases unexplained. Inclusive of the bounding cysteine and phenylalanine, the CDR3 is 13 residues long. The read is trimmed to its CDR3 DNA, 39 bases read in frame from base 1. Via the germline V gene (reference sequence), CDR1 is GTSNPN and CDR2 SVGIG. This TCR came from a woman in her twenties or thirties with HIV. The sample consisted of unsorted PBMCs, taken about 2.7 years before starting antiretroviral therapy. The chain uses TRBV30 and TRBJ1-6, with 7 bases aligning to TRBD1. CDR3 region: CAWRRDRDSPLHF. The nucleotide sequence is TGTGCCTGGAGGAGGGACAGAGATTCACCCCTCCACTTT.